A selection of T cell receptor beta chains follows, all from one sample in a study of CXCR3-negative and CXCR3-positive naive CD8 T cells. TCRdb reworked the 5' RACE reads into one entry per CDR3 protein, no DNA. The table lists tens of thousands of distinct CDR3 sequences. The material sequenced was memory CD8+ T cells from blood. The receptors originated from a human donor in good health. Some clones in this sample may be carry-over from other donors' samples. The CDR3 runs from the conserved cysteine through the conserved F or W. Fields, in order: J gene, clone size, V gene, CDR3 protein. Clone size is not always given. Where it is, it says once, few, many or a class for expanded clones.

J gene: TRBJ2-7; clone size: medium-sized; V gene: TRBV7-2; CDR3 protein: CASSLAGPSYEQYF
J gene: TRBJ2-7; clone size: .; V gene: TRBV7-2; CDR3 protein: CASSPEGPTYEQYF
J gene: TRBJ2-4; clone size: .; V gene: TRBV27; CDR3 protein: CASSDGLAGGPSPKIIQYF
J gene: TRBJ2-7; clone size: .; V gene: TRBV12-3/TRBV12-4; CDR3 protein: CASSLGAFSSYEQYF
J gene: TRBJ2-7; clone size: .; V gene: TRBV29-1; CDR3 protein: CSSIASTYEQYF
J gene: TRBJ2-2; clone size: .; V gene: TRBV7-8; CDR3 protein: CASNFRGTNTGELFF
J gene: TRBJ2-7; clone size: .; V gene: TRBV4-1; CDR3 protein: CASSHGTGIGEQYF
J gene: TRBJ2-7; clone size: .; V gene: TRBV7-3; CDR3 protein: CASSPGTGYEQYF
J gene: TRBJ1-1; clone size: .; V gene: TRBV4-3; CDR3 protein: CASSQDWQGNTEAFF
J gene: TRBJ2-2; clone size: .; V gene: TRBV7-8; CDR3 protein: CASSPTGGPAGELFF
J gene: TRBJ2-1; clone size: medium-sized; V gene: TRBV6-1; CDR3 protein: CASSEAAGSYNEQFF